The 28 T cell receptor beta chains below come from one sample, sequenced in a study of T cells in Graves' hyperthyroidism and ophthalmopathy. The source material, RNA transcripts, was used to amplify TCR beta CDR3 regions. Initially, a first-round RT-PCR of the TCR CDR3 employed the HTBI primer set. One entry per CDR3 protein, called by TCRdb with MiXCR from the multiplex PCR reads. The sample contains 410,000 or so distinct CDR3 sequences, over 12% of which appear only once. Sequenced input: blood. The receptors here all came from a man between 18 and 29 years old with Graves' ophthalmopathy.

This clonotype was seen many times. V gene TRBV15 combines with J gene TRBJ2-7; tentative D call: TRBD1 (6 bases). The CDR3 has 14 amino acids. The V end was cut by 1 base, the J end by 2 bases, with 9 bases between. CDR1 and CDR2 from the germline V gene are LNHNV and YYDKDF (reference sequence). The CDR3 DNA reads TGTGCCACCAGCAGAGGGGACATCCCCTACGAGCAGTACTTC. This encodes CATSRGDIPYEQYF.

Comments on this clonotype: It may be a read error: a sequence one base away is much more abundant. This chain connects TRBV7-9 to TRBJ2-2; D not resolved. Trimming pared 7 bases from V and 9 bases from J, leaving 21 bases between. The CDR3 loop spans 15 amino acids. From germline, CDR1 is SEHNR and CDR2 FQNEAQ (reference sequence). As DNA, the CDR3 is TGTGCCAGCACCCGACCTGGCGGTTCTACCAGGGAGCTGTTTTTT. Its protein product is CASTRPGGSTRELFF.

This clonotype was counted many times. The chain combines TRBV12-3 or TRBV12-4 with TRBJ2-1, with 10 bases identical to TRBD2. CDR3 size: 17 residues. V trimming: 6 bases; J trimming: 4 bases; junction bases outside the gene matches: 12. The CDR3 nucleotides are TGTGCCAGCAGCTACGACCTAGCGGGAGCCGGATACAATGAGCAGTTCTTC. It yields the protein CASSYDLAGAGYNEQFF.

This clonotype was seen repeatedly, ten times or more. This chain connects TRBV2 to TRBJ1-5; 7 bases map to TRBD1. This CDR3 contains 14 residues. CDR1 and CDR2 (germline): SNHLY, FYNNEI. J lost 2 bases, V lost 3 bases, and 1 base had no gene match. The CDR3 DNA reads TGTGCCAGCAGTGACGGACAGGGCAATCAGCCCCAGCATTTT. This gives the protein CASSDGQGNQPQHF.

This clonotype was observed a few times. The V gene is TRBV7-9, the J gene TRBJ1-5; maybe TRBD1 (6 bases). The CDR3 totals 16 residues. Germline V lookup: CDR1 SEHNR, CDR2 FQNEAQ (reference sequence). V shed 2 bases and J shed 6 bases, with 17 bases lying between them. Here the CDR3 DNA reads TGTGCCAGCAGCTTATCGGGCGGGGGCGGATTTCAGCCCCAGCATTTT. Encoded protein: CASSLSGGGGFQPQHF.

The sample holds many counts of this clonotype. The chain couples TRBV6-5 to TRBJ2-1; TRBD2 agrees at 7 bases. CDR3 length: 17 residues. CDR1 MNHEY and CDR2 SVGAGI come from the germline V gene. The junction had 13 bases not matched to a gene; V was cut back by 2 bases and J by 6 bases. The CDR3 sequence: CASSYEVVGTGGNEQFF. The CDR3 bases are TGTGCCAGCAGTTACGAGGTTGTAGGTACGGGGGGCAATGAGCAGTTCTTC.

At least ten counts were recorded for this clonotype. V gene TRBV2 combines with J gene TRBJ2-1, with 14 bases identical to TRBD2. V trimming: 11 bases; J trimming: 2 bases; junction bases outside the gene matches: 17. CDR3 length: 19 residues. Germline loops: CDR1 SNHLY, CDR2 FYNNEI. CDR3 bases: TGTGCCGGCTTTCGAACGGGACTAGCGGGAGTAAGAACCTACAATGAGCAGTTCTTC. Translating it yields CAGFRTGLAGVRTYNEQFF.

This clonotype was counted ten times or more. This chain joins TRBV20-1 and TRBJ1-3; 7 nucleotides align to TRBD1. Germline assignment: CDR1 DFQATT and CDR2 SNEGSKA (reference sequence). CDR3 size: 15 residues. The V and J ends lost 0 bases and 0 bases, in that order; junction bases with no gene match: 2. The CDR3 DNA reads TGCAGTGCTAGAGAGACAGGGTTCTCTGGAAACACCATATATTTT. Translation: CSARETGFSGNTIYF.

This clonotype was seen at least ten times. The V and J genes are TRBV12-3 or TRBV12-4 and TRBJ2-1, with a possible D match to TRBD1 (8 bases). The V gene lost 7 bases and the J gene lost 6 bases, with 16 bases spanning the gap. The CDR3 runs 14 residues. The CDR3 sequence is CASNLHRGGNEQFF. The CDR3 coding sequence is TGTGCCAGCAACCTCCACAGGGGGGGCAATGAGCAGTTCTTC.

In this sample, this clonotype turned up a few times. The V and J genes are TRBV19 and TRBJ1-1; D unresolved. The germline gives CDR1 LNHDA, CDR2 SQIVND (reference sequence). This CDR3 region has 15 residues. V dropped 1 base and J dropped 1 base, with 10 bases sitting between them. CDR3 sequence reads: CASSIVGDWNTEAFF. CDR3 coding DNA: TGTGCCAGTAGTATAGTTGGGGATTGGAACACTGAAGCTTTCTTT.

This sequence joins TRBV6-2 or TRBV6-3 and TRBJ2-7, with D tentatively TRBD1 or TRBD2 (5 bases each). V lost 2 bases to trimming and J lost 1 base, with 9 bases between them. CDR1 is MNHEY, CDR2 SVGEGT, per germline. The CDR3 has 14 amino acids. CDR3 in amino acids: CASSYDGGSYEQYF. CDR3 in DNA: TGTGCCAGCAGTTACGATGGGGGATCCTACGAGCAGTACTTC.

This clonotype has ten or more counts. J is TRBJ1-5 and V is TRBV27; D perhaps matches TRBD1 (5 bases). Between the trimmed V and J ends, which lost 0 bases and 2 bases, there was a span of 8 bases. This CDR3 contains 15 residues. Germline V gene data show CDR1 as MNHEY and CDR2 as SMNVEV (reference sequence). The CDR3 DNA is TGTGCCAGCAGTTTATCAGGGGATGGCAATCAGCCCCAGCATTTT. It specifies CASSLSGDGNQPQHF.

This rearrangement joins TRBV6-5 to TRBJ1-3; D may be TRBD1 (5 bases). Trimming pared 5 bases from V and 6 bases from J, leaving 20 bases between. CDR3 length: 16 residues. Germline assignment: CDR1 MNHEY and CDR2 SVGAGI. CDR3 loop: CASSHDPGTFKNTIYF. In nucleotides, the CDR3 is TGTGCCAGCAGTCACGATCCAGGGACCTTTAAAAACACCATATATTTT.

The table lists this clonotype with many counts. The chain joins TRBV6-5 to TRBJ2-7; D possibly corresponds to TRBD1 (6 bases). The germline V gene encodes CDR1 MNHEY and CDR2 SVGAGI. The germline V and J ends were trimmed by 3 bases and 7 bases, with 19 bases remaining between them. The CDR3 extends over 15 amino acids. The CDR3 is CASSYPRGLQAEQYF. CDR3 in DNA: TGTGCCAGCAGTTATCCCAGGGGCCTCCAGGCGGAGCAGTACTTC.

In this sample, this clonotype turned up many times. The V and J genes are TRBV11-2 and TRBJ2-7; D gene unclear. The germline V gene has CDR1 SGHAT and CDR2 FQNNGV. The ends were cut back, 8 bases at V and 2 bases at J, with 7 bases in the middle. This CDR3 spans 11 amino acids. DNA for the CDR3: TGTGCCAGCGGAAGAGCCTACGAGCAGTACTTC. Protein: CASGRAYEQYF.

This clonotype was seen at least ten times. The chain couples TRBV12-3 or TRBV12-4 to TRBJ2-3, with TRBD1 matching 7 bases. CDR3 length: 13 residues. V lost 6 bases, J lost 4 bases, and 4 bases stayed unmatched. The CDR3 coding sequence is TGTGCCAGCAGATACAGGGGCTCAGATACGCAGTATTTT. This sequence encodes CASRYRGSDTQYF.

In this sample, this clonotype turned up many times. The CDR3 coding sequence is TGCAGTGCTACCATTGGGACAGGGGGGAGGAATGAGCAGTTCTTC. Translating it yields CSATIGTGGRNEQFF. V usage is TRBV20-1 and J usage is TRBJ2-1; 11 bases map to TRBD1. CDR1 is DFQATT, CDR2 SNEGSKA, per germline (reference sequence). CDR3 size: 15 residues. V gave up 4 bases and J gave up 7 bases; unmatched junction bases: 9.

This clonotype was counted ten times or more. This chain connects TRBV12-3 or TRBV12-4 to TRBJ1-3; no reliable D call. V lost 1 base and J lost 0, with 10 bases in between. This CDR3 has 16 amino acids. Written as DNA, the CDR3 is TGTGCCAGCAGTTTAGGTGGACCGCTCTCTGGAAACACCATATATTTT. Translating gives CASSLGGPLSGNTIYF.

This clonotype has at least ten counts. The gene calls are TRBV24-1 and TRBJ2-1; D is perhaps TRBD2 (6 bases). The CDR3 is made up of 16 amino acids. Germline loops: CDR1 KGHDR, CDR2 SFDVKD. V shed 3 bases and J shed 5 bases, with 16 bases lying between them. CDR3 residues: CATSDASGRLHNEQFF. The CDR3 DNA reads TGTGCCACCAGTGATGCTTCCGGGAGACTCCACAATGAGCAGTTCTTC.

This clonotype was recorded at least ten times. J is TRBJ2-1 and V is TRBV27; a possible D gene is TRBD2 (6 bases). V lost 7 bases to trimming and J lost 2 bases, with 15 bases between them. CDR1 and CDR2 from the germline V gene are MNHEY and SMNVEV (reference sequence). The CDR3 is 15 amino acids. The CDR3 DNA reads TGTGCCAGCAACAAAGGGACTTCGGCCTACAATGAGCAGTTCTTC. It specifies CASNKGTSAYNEQFF.

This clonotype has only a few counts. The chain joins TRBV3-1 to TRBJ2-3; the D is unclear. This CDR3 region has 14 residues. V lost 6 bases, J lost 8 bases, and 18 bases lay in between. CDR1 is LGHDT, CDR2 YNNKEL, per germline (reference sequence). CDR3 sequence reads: CASSYGPTARTQYF. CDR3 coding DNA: TGTGCCAGCAGTTACGGGCCCACCGCCCGTACGCAGTATTTT.

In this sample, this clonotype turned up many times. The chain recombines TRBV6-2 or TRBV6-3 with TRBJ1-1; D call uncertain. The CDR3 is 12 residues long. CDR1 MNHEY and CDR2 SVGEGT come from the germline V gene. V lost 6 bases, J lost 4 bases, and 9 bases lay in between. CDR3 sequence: CASSLLTTEAFF. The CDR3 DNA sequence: TGTGCCAGCAGCCTTCTGACCACTGAAGCTTTCTTT.

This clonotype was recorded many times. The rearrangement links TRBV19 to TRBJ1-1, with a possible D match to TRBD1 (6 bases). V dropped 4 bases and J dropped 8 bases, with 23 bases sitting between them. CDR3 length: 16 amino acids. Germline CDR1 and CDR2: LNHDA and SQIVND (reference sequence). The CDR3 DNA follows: TGTGCCAGTAGTAGGGGGTACAGGGAACCCTACCCAGAAGCTTTCTTT. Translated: CASSRGYREPYPEAFF.

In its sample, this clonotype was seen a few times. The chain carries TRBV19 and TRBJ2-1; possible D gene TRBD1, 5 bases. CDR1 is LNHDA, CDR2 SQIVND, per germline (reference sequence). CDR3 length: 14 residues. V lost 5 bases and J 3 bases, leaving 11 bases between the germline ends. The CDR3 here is CASSWQGDYNEQFF. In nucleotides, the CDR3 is TGTGCCAGTAGTTGGCAGGGCGACTACAATGAGCAGTTCTTC.

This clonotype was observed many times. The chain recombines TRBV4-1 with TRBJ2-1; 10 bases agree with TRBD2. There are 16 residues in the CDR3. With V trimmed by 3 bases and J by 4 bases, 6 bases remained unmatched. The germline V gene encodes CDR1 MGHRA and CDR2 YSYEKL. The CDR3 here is CASSHVLAGEYNEQFF. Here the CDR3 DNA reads TGCGCCAGCAGCCATGTCCTAGCGGGAGAATACAATGAGCAGTTCTTC.

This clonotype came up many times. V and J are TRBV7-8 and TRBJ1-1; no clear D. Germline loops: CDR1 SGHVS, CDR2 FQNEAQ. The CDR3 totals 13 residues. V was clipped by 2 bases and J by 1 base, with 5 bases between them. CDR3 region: CASSLQQNTEAFF. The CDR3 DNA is TGTGCCAGCAGCTTACAGCAGAACACTGAAGCTTTCTTT.

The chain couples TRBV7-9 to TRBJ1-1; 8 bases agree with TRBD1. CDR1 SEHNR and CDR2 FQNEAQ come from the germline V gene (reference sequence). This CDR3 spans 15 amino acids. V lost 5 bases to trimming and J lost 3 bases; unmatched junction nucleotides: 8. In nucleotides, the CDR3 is TGTGCCAGCAGCCCTTCGGACAGGGTTGACACTGAAGCTTTCTTT. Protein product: CASSPSDRVDTEAFF.

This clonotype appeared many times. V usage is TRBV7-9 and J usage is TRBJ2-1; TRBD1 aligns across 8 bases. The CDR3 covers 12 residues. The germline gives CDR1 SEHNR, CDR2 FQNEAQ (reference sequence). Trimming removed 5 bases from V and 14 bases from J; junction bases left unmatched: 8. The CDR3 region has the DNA TGTGCCAGCAGCCTTGGACAGGGTTGGAAGTTCTTC. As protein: CASSLGQGWKFF.